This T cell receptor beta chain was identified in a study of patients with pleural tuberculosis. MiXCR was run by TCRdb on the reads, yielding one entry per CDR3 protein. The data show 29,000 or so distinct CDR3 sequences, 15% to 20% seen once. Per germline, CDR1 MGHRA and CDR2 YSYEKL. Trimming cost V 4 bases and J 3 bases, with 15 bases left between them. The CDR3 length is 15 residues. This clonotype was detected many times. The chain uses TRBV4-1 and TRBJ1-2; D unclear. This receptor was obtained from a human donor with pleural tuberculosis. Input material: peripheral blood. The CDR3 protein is CASSPRSFSDYGYTF. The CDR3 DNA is TGCGCCAGCAGCCCCCGTAGCTTTTCTGACTATGGCTACACCTTC.